The 27 T cell receptor beta chains below come from one sample, sequenced in a study of blood T cells in healthy people across ages. Through a sample-barcoded 5' primer and a J-beta primer mix, a second PCR was run for roughly 6 to 11 cycles. MiXCR was run by TCRdb on the 5' RACE reads, yielding one entry per CDR3 protein. Here the sample spans hundreds of thousands of distinct CDR3 sequences, 40% to 50% being singletons. The specimen was blood. The receptors originated from a man of 80 years or more in good health.

The genes are TRBV6-2 or TRBV6-3 and TRBJ2-5; 11 nucleotides match TRBD2. V trimming: 6 bases; J trimming: 9 bases; junction bases outside the gene matches: 3. The CDR3 consists of 12 residues. Germline values: CDR1 MNHEY, CDR2 SVGEGT. The CDR3 loop reads CASSQGLAAQYF. The CDR3, as DNA: TGTGCCAGCAGCCAGGGACTAGCGGCCCAGTACTTC.

V usage is TRBV7-2 and J usage is TRBJ2-7; TRBD1 matches at 8 bases. The DNA end lines up better with TRBJ2-1; the J call may be wrong. This CDR3 region has 14 residues. CDR1 and CDR2 (germline): SGHTA, FQGNSA. CDR3 DNA sequence: TGTGCCAGCAGCATCGACAGGGGATACAATGAGCAGTTCTTC. It encodes CASSIDRGYNEQFF.

Remarks on this clonotype: A much larger clone lies one base from this, so it may be a read error. This chain connects TRBV10-1 to TRBJ1-4; a weak D match, TRBD1 (5 bases). CDR1 is WNHNN and CDR2 is SYGVQD in the germline V gene (reference sequence). The CDR3 is 14 residues long. For the CDR3, the DNA is TGCGCCAGCAGCTATACGGGACCTAATGAAAGACTGTTTTTT. Protein sequence: CASSYTGPNERLFF.

This clonotype was recorded a few times. This chain uses TRBV15 with TRBJ2-1, with D tentatively TRBD1 or TRBD2 (5 bases each). Per the germline V gene, CDR1 is LNHNV and CDR2 is YYDKDF (reference sequence). V shed 1 base and J shed 4 bases, with 17 bases lying between them. The CDR3 contains 17 residues. The CDR3 bases are TGTGCCACCAGCAGAGTTGGGGGAATGGGGCTTTACAATGAGCAGTTCTTC. Translated: CATSRVGGMGLYNEQFF.

V is TRBV29-1 and J is TRBJ1-2; 8 bases map to TRBD1. V lost 6 bases to trimming and J lost 7 bases; unmatched junction nucleotides: 10. The CDR3 totals 13 residues. In germline, CDR1 is SQVTM, CDR2 ANQGSEA. CDR3 protein: CSVHTTGEPGYTF. The CDR3 DNA reads as TGCAGCGTCCATACGACAGGGGAGCCTGGCTACACCTTC.

There are a few counts of this clonotype. The V call is TRBV6-5, the J call TRBJ2-7, with 7 positions matching TRBD2. CDR3 length: 15 amino acids. J gave up 1 base and V 6 bases, and 9 bases lay outside the gene matches. Germline CDR1 is MNHEY and CDR2 is SVGAGI. DNA of the CDR3: TGTGCCAGCAGATCCTCGGGAGCGGGGTCCTACGAGCAGTACTTC. Its translation is CASRSSGAGSYEQYF.

This clonotype was observed many times. The V gene is TRBV7-2, the J gene TRBJ2-7; TRBD2 is a possible D gene (6 bases). CDR3 size: 16 residues. V was trimmed by 1 base and J by 1 base, leaving 14 bases between them. Germline loops: CDR1 SGHTA, CDR2 FQGNSA. This CDR3 reads CASSLDGRERSYEQYF. For the CDR3, the DNA is TGTGCCAGCAGCTTAGATGGCCGGGAGAGATCCTACGAGCAGTACTTC. Supplemented by reference TRBV7-2 and TRBJ2-7, the full variable domain reads GAGVSQSPSNKVTEKGKDVELRCDPISGHTALYWYRQSLGQGLEFLIYFQGNSAPDKSGLPSDRFSAERTGGSVSTLTIQRTQQEDSAVYLCASSLDGRERSYEQYFGPGTRLTVT.

Only a few counts were recorded for this clonotype. The rearrangement uses TRBV20-1 and TRBJ2-1; TRBD1 matches 7 bases. CDR1 is DFQATT, CDR2 SNEGSKA, per germline (reference sequence). The trim removed 3 bases at V and 5 bases at J, leaving 7 bases unmatched. The CDR3 sequence is 14 residues long. CDR3 bases: TGCAGTGCTAGCAGCGGACAGGTCAACAATGAGCAGTTCTTC. This codes for CSASSGQVNNEQFF.

The J gene is TRBJ1-4, the V gene TRBV20-1; 9 bases agree with TRBD1. Germline V gene sequence: CDR1 DFQATT, CDR2 SNEGSKA (reference sequence). V lost 6 bases, J lost 11 bases, and 19 bases stayed unmatched. The CDR3 sequence is 16 residues long. The CDR3 region is CSATAANRGRNGKLFF. CDR3 nucleotides: TGCAGTGCAACCGCCGCAAACAGGGGGCGGAATGGGAAACTGTTTTTT.

V is TRBV6-2 or TRBV6-3 and J is TRBJ2-1; 10 bases fit TRBD1. Germline values: CDR1 MNHEY, CDR2 SVGEGT. Germline trimming cut 8 bases from V and 8 bases from J; bases unmatched to any gene: 12. CDR3 size: 15 residues. The CDR3 DNA sequence: TGTGCCAGCGGCCCAGTGACAGGGGGCGTGGATGAGCAGTTCTTC. Translated, it gives CASGPVTGGVDEQFF.

The V and J genes are TRBV3-1 and TRBJ2-1; 9 nucleotides agree with TRBD2. V was clipped by 1 base and J by 12 bases; unmatched bases: 13. The CDR3 is made up of 16 amino acids. Germline CDR1 LGHDT, CDR2 YNNKEL (reference sequence). The CDR3 DNA reads TGTGCCAGCAGCCAAGGCGGGGCTAGCGGGGTGGCCAGGCAGTTCTTC. It is translated as CASSQGGASGVARQFF.

The chain carries TRBV20-1 and TRBJ2-1; 9 bases agree with TRBD1. The CDR3 totals 14 residues. CDR1 and CDR2 (germline): DFQATT, SNEGSKA (reference sequence). V was clipped by 5 bases and J by 8 bases; unmatched bases: 10. This CDR3 reads CSAYRTGDVYEQFF. The CDR3 nucleotides read TGCAGTGCTTACCGGACAGGGGACGTATATGAGCAGTTCTTC.

This clonotype was found a few times. The gene calls are TRBV24-1 and TRBJ2-1; TRBD1 is a possible D gene (5 bases). The ends were cut back, 0 bases at V and 3 bases at J, with 8 bases in the middle. This CDR3 has 15 amino acids. In germline, CDR1 is KGHDR, CDR2 SFDVKD. The CDR3 sequence: CATSDLKGLYNEQFF. The CDR3 DNA is TGTGCCACCAGTGATTTGAAGGGGCTCTACAATGAGCAGTTCTTC.

The chain has TRBV20-1 and TRBJ2-5; 10 positions match TRBD2. The CDR3 contains 15 residues. J gave up 2 bases and V 4 bases, and 7 bases lay outside the gene matches. Germline lookup yields CDR1 DFQATT and CDR2 SNEGSKA (reference sequence). Here the CDR3 DNA reads TGCAGTGCTATTAAGACTAGCGGGCCACAAGAGACCCAGTACTTC. Amino acid sequence: CSAIKTSGPQETQYF.

This chain uses TRBV29-1 with TRBJ2-3; 10 bases are a match to TRBD2. Germline V CDR1 and CDR2: SQVTM, ANQGSEA. The CDR3 is 17 amino acids. The V and J ends lost 4 bases and 6 bases, in that order; junction bases with no gene match: 16. The CDR3, as DNA: TGCAGCGTTGTTACTAGCGGGAACCCCTCCCTATGGGATACGCAGTATTTT. This gives the protein CSVVTSGNPSLWDTQYF.

The chain couples TRBV9 to TRBJ2-1; 15 bases agree with TRBD2. With 3 bases clipped from V and 2 bases from J, the junction kept 18 bases outside the gene matches. Germline CDR1 and CDR2: SGDLS and YYNGEE. The CDR3 has 22 amino acids. CDR3: CASSGRPLTGTSGGWAYNEQFF. The CDR3 DNA reads TGTGCCAGCAGCGGCAGACCTCTGACCGGGACTAGCGGGGGGTGGGCCTACAATGAGCAGTTCTTC.

The chain uses TRBV11-2 and TRBJ2-5; D is undetermined. V gave up 5 bases and J gave up 1 base, with 14 bases separating them. Germline assignment: CDR1 SGHAT and CDR2 FQNNGV. The CDR3 has 15 amino acids. CDR3 residues: CASSHVAARQETQYF. For the CDR3, the DNA is TGTGCCAGCAGCCACGTTGCGGCCCGCCAAGAGACCCAGTACTTC.

This sequence joins TRBV6-5 and TRBJ2-1, with TRBD1 identical over 10 bases. CDR1 is MNHEY, CDR2 SVGAGI, per germline. With 4 bases clipped from V and 8 bases from J, the junction kept 8 bases outside the gene matches. The CDR3 totals 15 residues. The CDR3 sequence: CASSSPGQGKDEQFF. CDR3 bases: TGTGCCAGCAGTTCCCCGGGACAGGGGAAGGATGAGCAGTTCTTC.

This clonotype was detected only a few times. V and J are TRBV6-1 and TRBJ1-1, with 7 bases identical to TRBD1. The J segment lost 6 bases and the V segment lost 8 bases, leaving 9 bases of the junction unmatched. Germline-derived CDR1 and CDR2 are MNHNS and SASEGT. The CDR3 is 13 amino acids. The CDR3 coding sequence is TGTGCCAGCGAAGGACAGGTTGGTTCTGAAGCTTTCTTT. Protein product: CASEGQVGSEAFF.

This clonotype was observed once. This sequence may be a read error, since a much larger clone differs from it by one base. J is TRBJ2-4 and V is TRBV20-1; D possibly corresponds to TRBD1 (8 bases). The CDR3 is 16 residues long. Germline V gene lookup returns CDR1 DFQATT and CDR2 SNEGSKA (reference sequence). CDR3 in amino acids: CSASQQGGRAKNTQYF. DNA for the CDR3: TGCAGTGCTTCCCAACAGGGGGGGCGAGCCAAAAACACTCAGTACTTC.

V is TRBV20-1 and J is TRBJ2-4; TRBD2 aligns across 13 bases. Trimming removed 3 bases from V and 13 bases from J; junction bases left unmatched: 12. The CDR3 has 15 amino acids. CDR1 and CDR2 (germline): DFQATT, SNEGSKA (reference sequence). CDR3 nucleotide sequence: TGCAGTGCTAGTGATTCCAGGACTAGCGGGGGAGAGCAGTACTTC. Residues: CSASDSRTSGGEQYF.

The V gene is TRBV7-2, the J gene TRBJ2-1; TRBD2 matches at 10 bases. The junction had 4 bases not matched to a gene; V was cut back by 5 bases and J by 0 bases. Germline lookup yields CDR1 SGHTA and CDR2 FQGNSA. The CDR3 consists of 16 residues. CDR3 bases: TGTGCCAGCAGCCACTCTAGCGGGGGCTCCTACAATGAGCAGTTCTTC. It yields the protein CASSHSSGGSYNEQFF.

This rearrangement joins TRBV4-2 to TRBJ2-3, with D perhaps given as TRBD1 or TRBD2 (5 bases each). CDR1 LGHNA and CDR2 YNFKEQ come from the germline V gene. With 1 base removed from V and 0 bases from J, the gap between germline ends came to 8 bases. The CDR3 covers 15 residues. CDR3 sequence (DNA): TGTGCCAGCAGCCAAGGGGACGGGAGCACAGATACGCAGTATTTT. Encoded protein: CASSQGDGSTDTQYF.

This clonotype was counted only a few times. The J gene is TRBJ2-3, the V gene TRBV6-2 or TRBV6-3; tentative D call: TRBD2 (7 bases). Germline assignment: CDR1 MNHEY and CDR2 SVGEGT. Trimming took off 0 bases at V and 4 bases at J, with 14 bases between the two ends. The CDR3 covers 16 residues. The CDR3 coding sequence is TGTGCCAGCAGTTACTCGAGGGGGGGCGTGCCAGATACGCAGTATTTT. It specifies CASSYSRGGVPDTQYF.

This chain uses TRBV4-1 with TRBJ2-7; the D is unclear. The germline V gene encodes CDR1 MGHRA and CDR2 YSYEKL. CDR3 length equals 17 residues. V was pared by 1 base and J by 3 bases, with 19 bases between. The CDR3 DNA reads TGCGCCAGCAGCCAAGTTCAAGTGAATAGAAACGTCTACGAGCAGTACTTC. Protein sequence: CASSQVQVNRNVYEQYF.

The chain carries TRBV12-3 or TRBV12-4 and TRBJ1-5; 7 bases line up with TRBD1. The junction had 14 bases not matched to a gene; V was cut back by 8 bases and J by 4 bases. The CDR3 has 16 amino acids. Here the CDR3 DNA reads TGTGCCAGCGGCCCGGGACAGCTTAGGGCAAATCAGCCCCAGCATTTT. Translating it yields CASGPGQLRANQPQHF.

This clonotype was picked up a small number of times. One end of the junction fails to match germline, which may point to a read error. The rearrangement uses TRBV28 and TRBJ2-1, with D possibly being TRBD1 (7 bases). CDR1 is MDHEN and CDR2 is SYDVKM in the germline V gene. CDR3 length: 13 residues. The DNA for the CDR3 is TGTGCCAGCAGTTTTGGAGGGGGCTATGAGCGGTTCTTC. Amino acids: CASSFGGGYERFF.